A selection of T cell receptor beta chains follows, all from one sample in a study of metastatic and nonmetastatic thyroid tumors. TCRdb re-analyzed the PCR reads using MiXCR. The sample consists of tens of thousands of clones, around 14% of them appearing once. The specimen sequenced was blood. These receptors all stem from a male donor with papillary thyroid cancer or a benign thyroid nodule (not recorded which). Some clones in this sample may be carry-over from other donors' samples. Both conserved end residues are part of each CDR3. Each record gives: J gene, clone size, V gene, D gene, CDR3 protein, CDR3 DNA. A D gene is named only where the DNA matches it firmly. Rows give clone size only sometimes, using once, few, many, or a class for an expanded clone.

J gene: TRBJ1-1
clone size: many
V gene: TRBV19
D gene: .
CDR3 protein: CASSIAGGVWTEAFF
CDR3 DNA: TGTGCCAGTAGTATAGCGGGGGGGGTTTGGACTGAAGCTTTCTTT

J gene: TRBJ2-1
clone size: many
V gene: TRBV7-3
D gene: TRBD2
CDR3 protein: CASSGRSGTSSYNEQFF
CDR3 DNA: TGTGCCAGCAGCGGCCGTAGCGGGACAAGCTCCTACAATGAGCAGTTCTTC

J gene: TRBJ2-5
clone size: .
V gene: TRBV12-5
D gene: .
CDR3 protein: CAGLGGRDQETQYF
CDR3 DNA: TGTGCTGGGCTCGGGGGCCGTGACCAAGAGACCCAGTACTTC

J gene: TRBJ2-7
clone size: many
V gene: TRBV9
D gene: TRBD1
CDR3 protein: CASSPGQGAPYEQYF
CDR3 DNA: TGTGCCAGCAGCCCAGGACAGGGGGCGCCTTACGAGCAGTACTTC

J gene: TRBJ1-6
clone size: .
V gene: TRBV13
D gene: .
CDR3 protein: CASTSSSYNSPLHF
CDR3 DNA: TGTGCCAGCACGTCGAGCTCCTATAATTCACCCCTCCACTTT

J gene: TRBJ1-1
clone size: medium-sized
V gene: TRBV5-1
D gene: .
CDR3 protein: CASSLGQGRTEAFF
CDR3 DNA: TGCGCCAGCAGCCTAGGCCAGGGGCGCACTGAAGCTTTCTTT

J gene: TRBJ2-5
clone size: many
V gene: TRBV12-3/TRBV12-4
D gene: .
CDR3 protein: CASSRSPGPPGETQYF
CDR3 DNA: TGTGCCAGCAGCCGGAGCCCGGGGCCACCAGGGGAGACCCAGTACTTC

J gene: TRBJ2-3
clone size: .
V gene: TRBV19
D gene: .
CDR3 protein: CASSMDSSGWSDTQYF
CDR3 DNA: TGTGCCAGTAGTATGGACTCATCGGGGTGGTCAGATACGCAGTATTTT

J gene: TRBJ1-2
clone size: few
V gene: TRBV6-2/TRBV6-3
D gene: TRBD1
CDR3 protein: CASSYAGQGYGYTF
CDR3 DNA: TGTGCCAGCAGTTACGCGGGACAGGGGTATGGCTACACCTTC

J gene: TRBJ1-2
clone size: many
V gene: TRBV30
D gene: .
CDR3 protein: CAWGIGGGYTF
CDR3 DNA: TGTGCCTGGGGGATTGGCGGTGGCTACACCTTC

J gene: TRBJ1-3
clone size: many
V gene: TRBV10-3
D gene: TRBD1
CDR3 protein: CAIGQGVGNTIYF
CDR3 DNA: TGTGCCATCGGGCAGGGGGTTGGAAACACCATATATTTT

J gene: TRBJ2-5
clone size: many
V gene: TRBV7-8
D gene: .
CDR3 protein: CASSPIRETQYF
CDR3 DNA: TGTGCCAGCAGCCCAATTCGGGAGACCCAGTACTTC

J gene: TRBJ2-1
clone size: .
V gene: TRBV11-2
D gene: .
CDR3 protein: CASSLVSLPLWNEQFF
CDR3 DNA: TGTGCCAGCAGCTTAGTCTCACTCCCCCTGTGGAATGAGCAGTTCTTC

J gene: TRBJ1-5
clone size: many
V gene: TRBV5-1
D gene: .
CDR3 protein: CASSLVPDSGSSNQPQHF
CDR3 DNA: TGCGCCAGCAGCTTGGTCCCAGACAGCGGGAGTAGCAATCAGCCCCAGCATTTT

J gene: TRBJ1-5
clone size: many
V gene: TRBV30
D gene: TRBD1
CDR3 protein: CAWRATGGGQPQHF
CDR3 DNA: TGTGCCTGGAGAGCCACAGGGGGCGGTCAGCCCCAGCATTTT

J gene: TRBJ2-5
clone size: few
V gene: TRBV5-4
D gene: .
CDR3 protein: CASSRTSPETQYF
CDR3 DNA: TGTGCCAGCAGCCGGACAAGCCCAGAGACCCAGTACTTC

J gene: TRBJ2-7
clone size: .
V gene: TRBV20-1
D gene: .
CDR3 protein: CSAEPQGRRYEQYF
CDR3 DNA: TGCAGTGCTGAACCCCAGGGGCGTAGATACGAGCAGTACTTC